This T cell receptor (beta chain) stems from a study of cytomegalovirus exposure and HLA in healthy donors. General study results and limits: Later, TCR association rates were found to vary by HLA locus, highest for DRB1 and lowest for HLA-C.

The PCR used 60 Vbeta and 13 Jbeta primers. Authors' processing steps: Later work found around 85 million unique TCR beta chains, with 9.5 million to 14 million shared. Assay used: immunoSEQ multiplex PCR; TCRdb lists only in-frame clones, some missing. V and J calls plus clone size are reproduced from that table; the DNA served to infer D and trimming. The data show fewer than 150,000 clones, around 80% seen once. On this clone itself: Its antigen is not identified.

This receptor was identified in a male donor in good health and CMV-seronegative. The material sequenced was PBMCs.

CDR3 in DNA: TGCGCCAGCAGCCAAGTCCAAGGGGTTGTTGGCTACACCTTC. It codes for CASSQVQGVVGYTF. The chain carries TRBV4-3 and TRBJ1-2, with TRBD1 as a possible D gene (5 bases). V lost 1 base, J lost 7 bases, and 13 bases lay in between. This CDR3 has 14 residues. Germline CDR1 is LGHNA and CDR2 is YSLEER.